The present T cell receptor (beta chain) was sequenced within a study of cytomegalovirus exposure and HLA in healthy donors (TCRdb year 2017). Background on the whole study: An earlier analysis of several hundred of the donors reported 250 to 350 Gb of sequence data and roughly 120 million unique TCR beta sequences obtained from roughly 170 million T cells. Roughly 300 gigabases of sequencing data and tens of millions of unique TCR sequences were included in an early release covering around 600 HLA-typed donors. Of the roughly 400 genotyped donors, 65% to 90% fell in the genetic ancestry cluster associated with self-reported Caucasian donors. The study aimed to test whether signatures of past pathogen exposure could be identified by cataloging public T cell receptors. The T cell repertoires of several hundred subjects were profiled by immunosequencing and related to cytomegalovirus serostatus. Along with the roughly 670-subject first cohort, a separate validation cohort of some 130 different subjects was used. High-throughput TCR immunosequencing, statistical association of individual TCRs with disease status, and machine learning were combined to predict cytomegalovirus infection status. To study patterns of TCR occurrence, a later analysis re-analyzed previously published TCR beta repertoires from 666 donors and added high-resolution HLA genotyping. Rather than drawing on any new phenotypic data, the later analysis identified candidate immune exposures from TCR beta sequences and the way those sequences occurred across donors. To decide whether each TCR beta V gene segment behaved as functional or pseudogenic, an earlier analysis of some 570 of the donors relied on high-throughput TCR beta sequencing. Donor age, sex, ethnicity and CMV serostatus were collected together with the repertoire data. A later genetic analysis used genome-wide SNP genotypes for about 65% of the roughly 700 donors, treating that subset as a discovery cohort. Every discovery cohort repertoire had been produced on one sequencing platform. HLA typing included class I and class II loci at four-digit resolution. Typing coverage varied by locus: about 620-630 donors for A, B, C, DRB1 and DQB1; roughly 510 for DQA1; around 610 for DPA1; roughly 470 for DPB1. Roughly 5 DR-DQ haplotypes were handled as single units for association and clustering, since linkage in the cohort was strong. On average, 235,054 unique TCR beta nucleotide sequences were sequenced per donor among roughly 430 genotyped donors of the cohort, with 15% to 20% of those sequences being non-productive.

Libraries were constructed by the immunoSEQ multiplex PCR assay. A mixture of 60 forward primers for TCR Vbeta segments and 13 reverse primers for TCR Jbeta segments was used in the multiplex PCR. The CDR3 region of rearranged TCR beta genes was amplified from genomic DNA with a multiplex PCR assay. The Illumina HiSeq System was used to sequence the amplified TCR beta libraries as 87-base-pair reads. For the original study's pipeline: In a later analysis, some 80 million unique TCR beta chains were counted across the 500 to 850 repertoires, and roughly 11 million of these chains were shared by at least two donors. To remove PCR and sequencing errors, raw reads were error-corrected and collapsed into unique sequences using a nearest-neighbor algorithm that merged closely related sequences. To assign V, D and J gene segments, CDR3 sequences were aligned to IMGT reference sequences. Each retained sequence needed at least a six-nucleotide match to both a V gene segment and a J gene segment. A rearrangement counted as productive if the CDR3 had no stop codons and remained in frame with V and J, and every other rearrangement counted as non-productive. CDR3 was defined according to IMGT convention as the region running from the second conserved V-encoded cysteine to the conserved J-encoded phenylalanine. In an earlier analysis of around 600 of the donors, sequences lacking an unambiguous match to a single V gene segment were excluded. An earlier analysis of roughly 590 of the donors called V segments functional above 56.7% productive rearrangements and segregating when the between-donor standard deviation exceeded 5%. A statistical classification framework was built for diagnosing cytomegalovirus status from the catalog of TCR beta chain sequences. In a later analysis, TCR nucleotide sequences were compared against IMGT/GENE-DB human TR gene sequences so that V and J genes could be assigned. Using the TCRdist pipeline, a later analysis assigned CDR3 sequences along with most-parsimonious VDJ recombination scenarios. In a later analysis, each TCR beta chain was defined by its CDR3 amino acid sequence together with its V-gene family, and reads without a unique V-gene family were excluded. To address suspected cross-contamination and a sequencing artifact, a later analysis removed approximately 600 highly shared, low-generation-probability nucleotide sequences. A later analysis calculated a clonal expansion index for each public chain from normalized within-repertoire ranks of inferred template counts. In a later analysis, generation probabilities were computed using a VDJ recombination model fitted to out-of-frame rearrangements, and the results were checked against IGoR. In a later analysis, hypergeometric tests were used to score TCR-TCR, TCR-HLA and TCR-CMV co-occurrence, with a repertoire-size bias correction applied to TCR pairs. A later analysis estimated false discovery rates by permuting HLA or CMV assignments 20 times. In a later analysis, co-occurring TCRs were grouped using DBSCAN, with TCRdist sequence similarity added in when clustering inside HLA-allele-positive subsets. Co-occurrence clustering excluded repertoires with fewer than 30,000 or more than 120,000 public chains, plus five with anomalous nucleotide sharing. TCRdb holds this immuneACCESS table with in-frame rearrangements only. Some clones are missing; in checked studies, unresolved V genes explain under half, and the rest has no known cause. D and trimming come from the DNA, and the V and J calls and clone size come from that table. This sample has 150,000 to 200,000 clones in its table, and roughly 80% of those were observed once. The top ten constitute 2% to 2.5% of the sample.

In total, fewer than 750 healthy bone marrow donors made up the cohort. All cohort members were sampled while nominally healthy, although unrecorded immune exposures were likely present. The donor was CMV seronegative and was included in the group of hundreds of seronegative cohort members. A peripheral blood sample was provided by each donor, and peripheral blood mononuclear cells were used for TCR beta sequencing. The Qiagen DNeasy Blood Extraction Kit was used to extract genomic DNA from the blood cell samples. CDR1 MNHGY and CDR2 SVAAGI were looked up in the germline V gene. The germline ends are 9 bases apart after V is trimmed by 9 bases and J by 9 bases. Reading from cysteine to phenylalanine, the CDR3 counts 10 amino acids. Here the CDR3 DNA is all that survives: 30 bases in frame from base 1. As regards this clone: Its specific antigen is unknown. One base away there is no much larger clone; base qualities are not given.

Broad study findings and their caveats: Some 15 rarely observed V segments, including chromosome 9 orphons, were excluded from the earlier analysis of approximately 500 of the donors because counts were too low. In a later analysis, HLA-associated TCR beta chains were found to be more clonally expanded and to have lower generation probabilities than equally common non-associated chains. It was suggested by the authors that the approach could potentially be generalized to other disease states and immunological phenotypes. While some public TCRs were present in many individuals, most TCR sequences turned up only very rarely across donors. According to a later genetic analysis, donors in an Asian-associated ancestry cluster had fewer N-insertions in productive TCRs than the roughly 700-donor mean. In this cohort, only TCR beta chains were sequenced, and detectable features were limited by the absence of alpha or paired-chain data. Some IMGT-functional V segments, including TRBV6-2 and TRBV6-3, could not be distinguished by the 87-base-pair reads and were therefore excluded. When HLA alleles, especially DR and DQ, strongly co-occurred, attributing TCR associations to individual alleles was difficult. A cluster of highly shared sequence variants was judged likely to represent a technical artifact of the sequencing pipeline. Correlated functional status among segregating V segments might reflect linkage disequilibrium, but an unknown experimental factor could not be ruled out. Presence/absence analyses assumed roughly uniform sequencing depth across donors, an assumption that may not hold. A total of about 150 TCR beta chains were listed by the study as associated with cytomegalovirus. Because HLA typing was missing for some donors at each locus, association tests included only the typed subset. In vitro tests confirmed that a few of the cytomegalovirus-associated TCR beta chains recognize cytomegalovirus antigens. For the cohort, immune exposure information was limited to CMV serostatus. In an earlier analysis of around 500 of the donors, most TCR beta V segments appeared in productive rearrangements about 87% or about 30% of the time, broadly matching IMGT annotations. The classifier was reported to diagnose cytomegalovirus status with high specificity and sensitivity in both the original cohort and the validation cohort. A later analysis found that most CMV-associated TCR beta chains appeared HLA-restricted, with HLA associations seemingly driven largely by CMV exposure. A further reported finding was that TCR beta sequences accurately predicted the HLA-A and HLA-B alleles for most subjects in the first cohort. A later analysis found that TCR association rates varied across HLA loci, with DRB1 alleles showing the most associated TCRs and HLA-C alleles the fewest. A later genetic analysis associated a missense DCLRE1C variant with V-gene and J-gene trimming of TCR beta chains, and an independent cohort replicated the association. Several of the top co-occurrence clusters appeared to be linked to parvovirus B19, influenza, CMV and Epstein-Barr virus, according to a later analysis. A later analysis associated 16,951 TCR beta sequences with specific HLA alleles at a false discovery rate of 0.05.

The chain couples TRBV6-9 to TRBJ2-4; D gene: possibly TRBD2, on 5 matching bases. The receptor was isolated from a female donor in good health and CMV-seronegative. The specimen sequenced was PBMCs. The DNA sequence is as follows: TGTGCCAGACTAGTCACCATTCAGTACTTC. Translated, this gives CARLVTIQYF.